The rows below give T cell receptor beta chains drawn from one sample of a study of cytomegalovirus exposure and HLA in healthy donors. The assay was immunoSEQ multiplex PCR, and TCRdb's table has in-frame clones only and misses some. The sample carries about 160,000 clones, about three quarters recorded once. Sequencing input: PBMCs. Source of these receptors: a man aged 35 to 55 in good health and CMV-seropositive. Both conserved end residues are part of each CDR3. A D gene is named only where the DNA matches it firmly. Size tells how often a clone was seen (once, few, many) or the class of an expanded clone, and some rows leave it out.

j_call v_call d_call clone_size cdr3_aa cdr3_nt
TRBJ2-3 TRBV9 TRBD2 NA CASSVAPGTSGTDTQYF TGTGCCAGCAGCGTAGCCCCTGGGACTAGCGGCACAGATACGCAGTATTTT
TRBJ1-2 TRBV5-5 NA few CASSSTGNYGYTF TGTGCCAGCAGCTCCACAGGGAACTATGGCTACACCTTC
TRBJ2-2 TRBV2 TRBD2 NA CASSPIAGGPGGELFF TGTGCCAGCAGTCCCATAGCGGGAGGGCCGGGCGGGGAGCTGTTTTTT
TRBJ2-1 TRBV11-3 TRBD2 NA CASSSRRTSGKHNEQFF TGTGCCAGCAGCTCCCGTCGGACTAGCGGGAAGCACAATGAGCAGTTCTTC
TRBJ2-7 TRBV7-2 TRBD2 NA CASSPMGTNEQYF TGTGCCAGCAGCCCAATGGGGACTAACGAGCAGTACTTC
TRBJ2-7 TRBV15 TRBD2 NA CATSTKRGFSDEQYF TGTGCCACCAGCACCAAGCGGGGTTTTAGCGACGAGCAGTACTTC
TRBJ1-2 TRBV25-1 NA NA CASSESWGGYGYTF TGTGCCAGCAGTGAATCGTGGGGGGGGTATGGCTACACCTTC
TRBJ1-4 TRBV5-1 NA NA CASSSSPVATNEKLFF TGCGCCAGCAGCTCCTCACCAGTTGCAACTAATGAAAAACTGTTTTTT
TRBJ2-1 TRBV5-1 NA few CASSLGGMNEQFF TGCGCCAGCAGCTTGGGAGGGATGAATGAGCAGTTCTTC
TRBJ1-5 TRBV5-1 NA NA CASSLTGYSNQPQHF TGCGCCAGCAGCCTCACGGGTTATAGCAATCAGCCCCAGCATTTT
TRBJ2-5 TRBV2 NA NA CASSEAGYSWEQYF TGTGCCAGCAGTGAGGCAGGCTACTCTTGGGAGCAGTACTTC
TRBJ1-4 TRBV18 TRBD1 NA CASSLRTGNEKLFF TGTGCCAGCTCACTGAGGACAGGGAATGAAAAACTGTTTTTT
TRBJ2-1 TRBV11-3 TRBD2 NA CASSLGGGSSYNEQFF TGTGCCAGCAGCTTAGGGGGCGGGAGCTCCTACAATGAGCAGTTCTTC
TRBJ1-1 TRBV25-1 NA NA CASGAQVNTEAFF TGTGCCAGCGGGGCCCAGGTGAACACTGAAGCTTTCTTT
TRBJ2-3 TRBV12-5 NA once CASGFRDTQYF TGTGCTAGTGGTTTTAGAGATACGCAGTATTTT
TRBJ1-2 TRBV29-1 NA NA CSVSPGGGYGYTF TGCAGCGTCTCCCCCGGAGGCGGCTATGGCTACACCTTC
TRBJ2-7 TRBV18 TRBD1 NA CASSPPMGQTYEQYF TGTGCCAGCTCACCACCCATGGGACAGACCTACGAGCAGTACTTC
TRBJ1-1 TRBV11-3 TRBD1 NA CASSLSGTGGAEAFF TGTGCCAGCAGCTTATCCGGGACAGGGGGAGCTGAAGCTTTCTTT
TRBJ2-1 TRBV7-2 TRBD2 NA CASLQLAHEQFF TGTGCCAGCCTCCAACTAGCGCATGAGCAGTTCTTC
TRBJ2-2 TRBV4-2 NA NA CASSQAGPGGGELFF TGTGCCAGCAGCCAGGCCGGGCCCGGAGGCGGGGAGCTGTTTTTT
TRBJ2-7 TRBV27 NA few CASTALAQDRFYEQYF TGTGCCAGCACCGCGCTAGCCCAGGACAGATTTTACGAGCAGTACTTC
TRBJ2-3 TRBV14 NA NA CASSQLQITDTQYF TGTGCCAGCAGCCAACTCCAGATCACAGATACGCAGTATTTT
TRBJ1-2 TRBV28 NA few CASSFGGMGYTF TGTGCCAGCAGTTTCGGCGGAATGGGCTACACCTTC
TRBJ1-1 TRBV14 TRBD1 NA CASNYAGGPEAFF TGTGCCAGCAATTACGCAGGGGGACCTGAAGCTTTCTTT
TRBJ2-3 TRBV6-1 TRBD1 NA CASSLGDRGTQYF TGTGCCAGCAGTCTGGGGGACAGGGGTACGCAGTATTTT
TRBJ1-4 TRBV6-5 TRBD1 NA CATKQGSVDEKLFF TGTGCCACCAAACAGGGGTCGGTGGACGAAAAACTGTTTTTT
TRBJ2-6 TRBV28 NA NA CASSSTDYSGANVLTF TGTGCCAGCAGTAGCACAGACTACTCTGGGGCCAACGTCCTGACTTTC
TRBJ2-7 TRBV19 TRBD1 NA CASSIEGQGGPYEQYF TGTGCCAGTAGTATAGAGGGACAGGGGGGCCCCTACGAGCAGTACTTC
TRBJ1-2 TRBV7-9 NA NA CASSLIPTGKNGYTF TGTGCCAGCAGCTTGATTCCGACAGGAAAGAATGGCTACACCTTC
TRBJ2-3 TRBV27 TRBD1 NA CASSRTGRLPDTQYF TGTGCCAGCAGTCGGACAGGGCGTCTCCCAGATACGCAGTATTTT
TRBJ2-5 TRBV11-2 TRBD2 NA CASSPTRAGGRETQYF TGTGCCAGCAGCCCAACCCGAGCGGGAGGGCGAGAGACCCAGTACTTC
TRBJ2-4 TRBV4-1 NA few CASSLRERQNIQYF TGCGCCAGCAGCCTACGGGAGCGACAAAACATTCAGTACTTC
TRBJ2-7 TRBV28 TRBD2 once CASSTWGGSSYEQYF TGTGCCAGCAGTACTTGGGGGGGTTCCAGCTACGAGCAGTACTTC
TRBJ2-5 TRBV7-8 NA NA CASSQQGTQETQYF TGTGCCAGCAGCCAACAGGGTACGCAAGAGACCCAGTACTTC
TRBJ1-2 TRBV2 TRBD1 NA CASADRGRDYGYTF TGTGCCAGCGCGGACAGGGGGCGAGACTATGGCTACACCTTC
TRBJ1-2 TRBV6-1 TRBD1 NA CASSKGQENGYTF TGTGCCAGCAGTAAGGGACAGGAGAACGGCTACACCTTC
TRBJ2-1 TRBV19 NA NA CASSTLNEQFF TGTGCCAGTAGTACGCTAAATGAGCAGTTCTTC
TRBJ2-3 TRBV5-1 TRBD2 NA CASSGTSGIGGDTQYF TGCGCCAGCAGCGGGACTAGCGGGATTGGGGGAGATACGCAGTATTTT
TRBJ1-2 TRBV4-3 NA NA CASSQDLGQNYGYTF TGCGCCAGCAGCCAAGATTTGGGACAAAACTATGGCTACACCTTC
TRBJ2-1 TRBV7-8 NA NA CASSKSGSSYNEQFF TGTGCCAGCAGCAAATCGGGGAGCTCCTACAATGAGCAGTTCTTC
TRBJ2-1 TRBV7-2 NA NA CASSPGTLSEQFF TGTGCCAGCAGCCCCGGGACTCTAAGCGAGCAGTTCTTC
TRBJ2-5 TRBV10-2 TRBD1 NA CASLRDRGRKTQYF TGCGCCAGCCTCCGGGACAGGGGGCGAAAGACCCAGTACTTC
TRBJ1-3 TRBV6-1 NA NA CASLAGTGGNTIYF TGTGCCAGCCTTGCGGGGACGGGGGGAAACACCATATATTTT
TRBJ2-5 TRBV5-1 NA NA CASSLDWQETQYF TGCGCCAGCAGCTTGGACTGGCAAGAGACCCAGTACTTC
TRBJ2-4 TRBV7-9 TRBD1 NA CASSSRQGLGDIQYF TGTGCCAGCAGCTCGAGACAGGGGCTAGGGGACATTCAGTACTTC
TRBJ2-2 TRBV7-9 TRBD1 NA CASSIRQGDTGELFF TGTGCCAGCAGCATCAGACAGGGGGACACCGGGGAGCTGTTTTTT
TRBJ2-1 TRBV28 NA NA CASSPVGQYNEQFF TGTGCCAGCAGTCCGGTAGGACAGTACAATGAGCAGTTCTTC
TRBJ1-1 TRBV4-1 NA NA CASSQVRLAGNTEAFF TGCGCCAGCAGCCAAGTTCGGTTAGCCGGGAACACTGAAGCTTTCTTT
TRBJ2-4 TRBV7-9 NA few CARGSVRLAKNIQYF TGTGCCAGAGGAAGCGTCAGACTAGCCAAAAACATTCAGTACTTC
TRBJ1-1 TRBV27 TRBD1 NA CASSFRQGAGEAFF TGTGCCAGCAGTTTTCGACAGGGGGCTGGGGAAGCTTTCTTT
TRBJ2-7 TRBV28 NA once CASSSMDFVRDWGTSEQYF TGTGCCAGCAGTTCCATGGACTTTGTAAGGGACTGGGGGACTTCCGAGCAGTACTTC
TRBJ2-1 TRBV30 NA NA CAWSPSLGKQFF TGTGCCTGGAGCCCTTCACTAGGGAAGCAGTTCTTC
TRBJ1-2 TRBV2 TRBD1 NA CASSESWDRGNYGYTF TGTGCCAGCAGTGAAAGTTGGGACAGGGGTAACTATGGCTACACCTTC
TRBJ2-5 TRBV5-4 TRBD2 few CASSLGTSGQETQYF TGTGCCAGCAGCTTGGGGACTAGCGGACAAGAGACCCAGTACTTC
TRBJ2-2 TRBV6-1 NA NA CASSAGGILDTLNTGELFF TGTGCCAGCAGTGCAGGCGGGATTTTGGACACTCTGAACACCGGGGAGCTGTTTTTT
TRBJ2-3 TRBV7-2 TRBD1 NA CASSPGGQGSDTQYF TGTGCCAGCAGCCCAGGGGGACAGGGGTCTGATACGCAGTATTTT
TRBJ2-7 TRBV11-1 TRBD2 NA CASSFWAGASYEQYF TGTGCCAGCAGCTTCTGGGCGGGAGCTTCCTACGAGCAGTACTTC
TRBJ2-7 TRBV27 NA NA CATRDWGEQYF TGTGCCACCCGGGACTGGGGGGAGCAGTACTTC
TRBJ2-2 TRBV6-1 NA few CASSEHGAGAGELFF TGTGCCAGCAGTGAGCACGGAGCCGGGGCCGGGGAGCTGTTTTTT
TRBJ2-1 TRBV5-1 NA few CASKPWRYNEQFF TGCGCCAGCAAGCCCTGGAGGTACAATGAGCAGTTCTTC